This T cell receptor (beta chain) was sequenced during a study of beta chain features in type 1 diabetes. Points from the study as a whole: Reduced insertions and increased deletions marked VDJ junctions in type 1 diabetes patients.

V was shortened by 0 bases and J by 8 bases, with 9 bases between the two germline ends. The CDR3 has 13 amino acids. Germline V CDR1 and CDR2: LNHNV, YYDKDF (reference sequence). Turning to this clone: Its antigen is as yet unknown.

Of the isolated RNA, all was reverse transcribed, and so the sequenced material was expressed TCRB transcripts. Method: immunoSEQ multiplex PCR; TCRdb's copy keeps in-frame clones and lacks some. This table holds about 360,000 clones, roughly 13% found once. The chain recombines TRBV15 with TRBJ2-3; a possible D gene is TRBD1 (6 bases). The sequenced material came from naive CD4+ T cells from blood. The receptor comes from a man between 18 and 35 years old in good health. DNA for the CDR3: TGTGCCACCAGCAGAGAACGAGGGGGTACGCAGTATTTT. This encodes CATSRERGGTQYF.